A single sample gave rise to the 30 T cell receptor beta chains below, sequenced in a study of blood T cell repertoires in COVID-19. Profiled with immunoSEQ multiplex PCR; TCRdb holds only in-frame clones, not every one. This repertoire shows 400,000 to 450,000 clones, about 88% found once; its top ten account for roughly 1.4%. The sequenced sample consisted of peripheral blood. These receptors came from a woman aged 40 to 49 with COVID-19, enrolled during active disease.

V and J are TRBV15 and TRBJ1-2; D gene uncertain. Germline-derived CDR1 and CDR2 are LNHNV and YYDKDF (reference sequence). The CDR3 sequence is 15 residues long. V gave up 3 bases and J gave up 7 bases, with 18 bases separating them. The CDR3 protein is CATSSRRLRMSGYTF. The CDR3, as DNA: TGTGCCACCAGCAGCCGGAGACTGAGAATGTCTGGCTACACCTTC.

V usage is TRBV28 and J usage is TRBJ2-4; tentatively, D is TRBD1 (6 bases). CDR1 MDHEN and CDR2 SYDVKM come from the germline V gene. V lost 6 bases and J 2 bases, leaving 11 bases between the germline ends. There are 14 residues in the CDR3. CDR3 DNA sequence: TGTGCCAGCAGGACACAGGGTTCCAAAAACATTCAGTACTTC. Translating it yields CASRTQGSKNIQYF.

This chain connects TRBV29-1 to TRBJ1-2; 8 bases are shared with TRBD1. The CDR3 consists of 14 residues. V lost 6 bases, J lost 7 bases, and 13 bases stayed unmatched. Germline-derived CDR1 and CDR2 are SQVTM and ANQGSEA. The CDR3 DNA follows: TGCAGCGTACTACCGGACAGGGCCCCTATTGGCTACACCTTC. It translates to CSVLPDRAPIGYTF.

The chain recombines TRBV6-5 with TRBJ2-1; D is possibly TRBD1 (6 bases). The CDR3 is 15 residues long. V shed 7 bases and J shed 6 bases, with 19 bases lying between them. The germline V gene encodes CDR1 MNHEY and CDR2 SVGAGI. The CDR3 DNA sequence: TGTGCCAGCACCCCTAGGGGGAGCTTAGGCAATGAGCAGTTCTTC. It is translated as CASTPRGSLGNEQFF.

In DNA, the CDR3 is TGTGCCAGCAGTTACAGTCCGGGTGGAAACACCATATATTTT. Translating it yields CASSYSPGGNTIYF. The chain joins TRBV6-6 to TRBJ1-3; D gene uncertain. V lost 2 bases, J lost 3 bases, and 8 bases lay in between. This CDR3 is 14 amino acids long. CDR1 MNHNY and CDR2 SVGAGI come from the germline V gene (reference sequence).

J is TRBJ2-3 and V is TRBV12-3 or TRBV12-4; D perhaps matches TRBD1 (6 bases). V was trimmed by 3 bases and J by 5 bases, leaving 9 bases between them. The CDR3 loop spans 13 amino acids. The CDR3 here is CASSLEQGDTQYF. The DNA for the CDR3 is TGTGCCAGCAGTTTGGAACAGGGAGATACGCAGTATTTT.

The chain links TRBV5-1 to TRBJ1-4; D gene ambiguous. Trimming cost V 0 bases and J 5 bases, with 14 bases left between them. CDR3 size: 16 residues. The germline V gene has CDR1 SGHRS and CDR2 YFSETQ. Here the CDR3 DNA reads TGCGCCAGCAGCTTGGGCGGGAATCGGGGAAATGAAAAACTGTTTTTT. Encoded protein: CASSLGGNRGNEKLFF.

The V and J genes are TRBV19 and TRBJ1-1; perhaps TRBD1 as D (6 bases). CDR1 and CDR2 from the germline V gene are LNHDA and SQIVND (reference sequence). V was trimmed by 7 bases and J by 4 bases, leaving 16 bases between them. The CDR3 is made up of 14 amino acids. The CDR3 protein is CASNWQGKATEAFF. The CDR3 DNA follows: TGTGCCAGTAATTGGCAGGGGAAGGCCACTGAAGCTTTCTTT.

This clone came up once. The CDR3 region has the DNA TGTGCCAGCAGTCTCCTAGGGGGTCATGGCTACACCTTC. Translated, it gives CASSLLGGHGYTF. The chain joins TRBV27 to TRBJ1-2; possible D gene TRBD1, 6 bases. The V and J ends lost 5 bases and 6 bases respectively, with 13 bases between them. The CDR3 is 13 amino acids. Germline V gene data show CDR1 as MNHEY and CDR2 as SMNVEV (reference sequence).

This chain links TRBV6-5 with TRBJ1-6, with TRBD1 matching 7 bases. Looked up from germline, CDR1 is MNHEY and CDR2 is SVGAGI. Unmatched junction bases numbered 5, after V lost 4 bases and J lost 5 bases. This CDR3 is built from 15 residues. DNA of the CDR3: TGTGCCAGCAGTTCCAGGGGGAACCATAATTCACCCCTCCACTTT. Its protein product is CASSSRGNHNSPLHF.

This sequence joins TRBV15 and TRBJ2-4, with D possibly matching TRBD2 (5 bases). V shed 1 base and J shed 0 bases, with 10 bases lying between them. The CDR3 loop spans 16 amino acids. CDR1 is LNHNV, CDR2 YYDKDF, per germline (reference sequence). The CDR3 sequence: CATSRGLEGAKNIQYF. In nucleotides, the CDR3 is TGTGCCACCAGCAGAGGCCTAGAGGGAGCCAAAAACATTCAGTACTTC.

The V call is TRBV15, the J call TRBJ1-1; 7 bases line up with TRBD1. CDR3 size: 16 residues. Germline V gene lookup returns CDR1 LNHNV and CDR2 YYDKDF (reference sequence). Germline trimming cut 2 bases from V and 6 bases from J; bases unmatched to any gene: 12. CDR3 loop: CATSRNSGQRGAEAFF. The CDR3 DNA sequence: TGTGCCACCAGCAGAAACTCGGGACAGAGGGGCGCTGAAGCTTTCTTT. The full variable domain, with the rest looked up from reference TRBV15 and TRBJ1-1, is DAMVIQNPRYQVTQFGKPVTLSCSQTLNHNVMYWYQQKSSQAPKLLFHYYDKDFNNEADTPDNFQSRRPNTSFCFLDIRSPGLGDTAMYLCATSRNSGQRGAEAFFGQGTRLTVV.

The chain joins TRBV3-1 (or the pseudogene TRBV3-2) to TRBJ2-7; D remains ambiguous. Per germline, CDR1 LGHDT and CDR2 YNNKEL (reference sequence). The V and J ends lost 4 bases and 0 bases respectively, with 10 bases between them. The length of the CDR3 is 14 residues. CDR3 nucleotide sequence: TGTGCCAGCAGCCCCTCACGGGTCTCCTACGAGCAGTACTTC. Translating gives CASSPSRVSYEQYF.

The V gene is TRBV5-6, the J gene TRBJ1-1; D gene ambiguous. The V gene lost 2 bases and the J gene lost 0 bases, with 11 bases spanning the gap. CDR1 and CDR2 (germline): SGHDT, YYEEEE. CDR3 size: 15 residues. Here the CDR3 reads CASSLVDGVNTEAFF. The CDR3 DNA reads TGTGCCAGCAGCTTAGTTGACGGAGTGAACACTGAAGCTTTCTTT.

J is TRBJ1-2 and V is TRBV4-3; perhaps TRBD1 as D (5 bases). This CDR3 region has 18 residues. Trimming took 2 bases from V and 4 from J, leaving 23 bases between them. Germline CDR1 is LGHNA and CDR2 is YSLEER. The CDR3 is CASSQSPSRQSNFYGYTF. CDR3 bases: TGCGCCAGCAGCCAATCACCCAGCAGACAGAGTAACTTCTATGGCTACACCTTC.

The V call is TRBV6-4, the J call TRBJ1-5; a weak D match, TRBD1 (6 bases). The CDR3 has 16 residues. Germline assignment: CDR1 MRHNA and CDR2 SNTAGT. Trimming pared 6 bases from V and 0 bases from J, leaving 15 bases between. Here the CDR3 reads CASSLPTGHSNQPQHF. The CDR3 DNA reads as TGTGCCAGCAGCCTCCCCACAGGGCATAGCAATCAGCCCCAGCATTTT.

The CDR3 DNA is TGTGCCAGCAGCCCCACAGGGGGCCCCTACAATGAGCAGTTCTTC. Encoded protein: CASSPTGGPYNEQFF. V gene TRBV11-2 combines with J gene TRBJ2-1; 9 nucleotides match TRBD1. CDR3 size: 15 residues. Germline V lookup: CDR1 SGHAT, CDR2 FQNNGV. With 5 bases clipped from V and 2 bases from J, the junction kept 4 bases outside the gene matches. The full variable domain, completed using reference TRBV11-2 and TRBJ2-1, is EAGVAQSPRYKIIEKRQSVAFWCNPISGHATLYWYQQILGQGPKLLIQFQNNGVVDDSQLPKDRFSAERLKGVDSTLKIQPAKLEDSAVYLCASSPTGGPYNEQFFGPGTRLTVL.

This clone was picked up a small number of times. The same CDR3 can be traced to other DNA sequences in this sample. The chain uses TRBV11-3 and TRBJ1-3; D is ambiguous. The CDR3 covers 13 residues. Between the trimmed V and J ends, which lost 6 bases and 2 bases, there was a span of 8 bases. The germline CDR1 and CDR2 sequences are SGHNT and YENEEA. CDR3 protein: CASSSLPGNTIYF. Here the CDR3 DNA reads TGTGCCAGCAGTTCCCTTCCTGGAAACACCATATATTTT.

The chain combines TRBV6-9 with TRBJ2-3, with 8 bases matching TRBD2. The CDR3 has 16 amino acids. Trimming at V came to 0 bases and at J to 1 base, leaving 3 bases not matched to a gene. The germline V gene encodes CDR1 MNHGY and CDR2 SVAAGI. DNA of the CDR3: TGTGCCAGCAGTTATTCGAGCGGGGGCGGCACAGATACGCAGTATTTT. Translating it yields CASSYSSGGGTDTQYF.

The rearrangement links TRBV28 to TRBJ1-5; TRBD1 matches at 9 bases. V was clipped by 8 bases and J by 3 bases; unmatched bases: 23. Germline V gene lookup returns CDR1 MDHEN and CDR2 SYDVKM. CDR3 size: 20 residues. This chain's CDR3 is CASGAERNTGGRHSNQPQHF. The CDR3 nucleotides are TGTGCCAGCGGAGCCGAAAGGAATACAGGGGGCAGACACTCCAATCAGCCCCAGCATTTT.

V and J are TRBV27 and TRBJ1-5, with 9 bases matching TRBD1. The J segment lost 7 bases and the V segment lost 3 bases, leaving 7 bases of the junction unmatched. The length of the CDR3 is 15 residues. Germline V gene data show CDR1 as MNHEY and CDR2 as SMNVEV (reference sequence). The chain's CDR3 is CASSFYGTGTQPQHF. CDR3 DNA: TGTGCCAGCAGTTTCTACGGGACAGGGACCCAGCCCCAGCATTTT.

V is TRBV27 and J is TRBJ1-2; D may be TRBD1 (6 bases). The CDR3 is made up of 14 amino acids. The V end lost 2 bases, the J end lost 4 bases, and 11 bases lay between the germline ends. From germline, CDR1 is MNHEY and CDR2 SMNVEV (reference sequence). Here the CDR3 DNA reads TGTGCCAGCAGTTTAGACAGGAGAACCTATGGCTACACCTTC. Protein product: CASSLDRRTYGYTF.

The chain employs TRBV2 and TRBJ1-6; 7 nucleotides agree with TRBD1. Losses at the gene ends were 11 bases for V and 0 bases for J; bases not matched to a gene: 4. The germline V gene has CDR1 SNHLY and CDR2 FYNNEI. This CDR3 contains 14 residues. The CDR3 DNA follows: TGTGCCGGGGGACAGAGCTCCTATAATTCACCCCTCCACTTT. This gives the protein CAGGQSSYNSPLHF.

V usage is TRBV28 and J usage is TRBJ1-5; tentative D call: TRBD1 (5 bases). V was clipped by 5 bases and J by 5 bases, with 22 bases between them. The germline CDR1 and CDR2 sequences are MDHEN and SYDVKM. This CDR3 spans 17 amino acids. CDR3 nucleotide sequence: TGTGCCAGCAGTCCCGGACCCAAGGGGCGGCAATATCAGCCCCAGCATTTT. This encodes CASSPGPKGRQYQPQHF.

This clone is a singleton in its sample. This sequence joins TRBV24-1 and TRBJ2-5; a weak D match, TRBD1 (5 bases). V dropped 5 bases and J dropped 5 bases, with 8 bases sitting between them. Germline V gene sequence: CDR1 KGHDR, CDR2 SFDVKD. CDR3 size: 12 residues. Here the CDR3 reads CATSVGDETQYF. In nucleotides, the CDR3 is TGTGCCACCAGTGTAGGGGATGAGACCCAGTACTTC.

DNA of the CDR3: TGTGCCACCTCGGACACACATGGCTACACCTTC. It encodes CATSDTHGYTF. The chain is built from TRBV6-5 and TRBJ1-2, with a possible D match to TRBD1 (5 bases). Trimming took 10 bases from V and 6 from J, leaving 12 bases between them. The germline gives CDR1 MNHEY, CDR2 SVGAGI. The CDR3 has 11 amino acids.

V usage is TRBV9 and J usage is TRBJ1-5, with TRBD1 matching 9 bases. This CDR3 is built from 15 residues. Germline V lookup: CDR1 SGDLS, CDR2 YYNGEE. V lost 5 bases, J lost 4 bases, and 7 bases stayed unmatched. The CDR3 DNA is TGTGCCAGCAGTGCGACAGGGGGTCCAAATCAGCCCCAGCATTTT. Protein product: CASSATGGPNQPQHF.

The chain links TRBV7-8 to TRBJ1-2, with TRBD1 identical over 9 bases. The CDR3 has 14 amino acids. Germline V gene data show CDR1 as SGHVS and CDR2 as FQNEAQ. The V and J ends lost 9 bases and 2 bases, in that order; junction bases with no gene match: 7. This CDR3 is CASVADRGNYGYTF. CDR3 in DNA: TGTGCCAGTGTAGCGGACAGGGGCAACTATGGCTACACCTTC.

The chain carries TRBV5-4 and TRBJ2-1; the match to TRBD2 covers 8 bases. V lost 1 base and J lost 4; bases outside the gene matches: 4. This CDR3 has 15 residues. Germline V gene data show CDR1 as SGHNT and CDR2 as YYREEE (reference sequence). This CDR3 is CASSLFGGGYNEQFF. The CDR3 bases are TGTGCCAGCAGCTTGTTTGGCGGGGGGTACAATGAGCAGTTCTTC.

The CDR3 sequence is CASSIGAASFGETQYF. The CDR3 DNA reads as TGTGCCAGTAGTATTGGAGCAGCCAGCTTCGGGGAGACCCAGTACTTC. The chain recombines TRBV19 with TRBJ2-5, with no clear D. The CDR3 covers 16 residues. Trimming took off 3 bases at V and 5 bases at J, with 19 bases between the two ends. The germline V gene encodes CDR1 LNHDA and CDR2 SQIVND (reference sequence).